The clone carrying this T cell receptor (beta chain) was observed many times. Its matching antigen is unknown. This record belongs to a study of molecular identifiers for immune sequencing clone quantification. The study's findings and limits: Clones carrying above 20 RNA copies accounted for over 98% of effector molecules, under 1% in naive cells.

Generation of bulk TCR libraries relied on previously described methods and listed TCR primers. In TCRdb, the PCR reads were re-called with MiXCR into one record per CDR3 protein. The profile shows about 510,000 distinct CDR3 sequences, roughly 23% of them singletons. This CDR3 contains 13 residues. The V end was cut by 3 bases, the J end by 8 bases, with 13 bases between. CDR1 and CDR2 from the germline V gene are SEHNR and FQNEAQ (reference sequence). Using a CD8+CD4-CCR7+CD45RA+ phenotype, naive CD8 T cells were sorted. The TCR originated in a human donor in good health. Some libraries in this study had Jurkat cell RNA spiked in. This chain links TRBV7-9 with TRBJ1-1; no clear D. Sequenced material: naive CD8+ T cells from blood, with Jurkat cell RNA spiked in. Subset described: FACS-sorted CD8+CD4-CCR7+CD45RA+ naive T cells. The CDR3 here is CASSFRGSEEAFF. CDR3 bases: TGTGCCAGCAGCTTTCGTGGGTCCGAGGAAGCTTTCTTT.